This is a list of T cell receptor beta chains from one sample in a study of long-term antiretroviral therapy in people with HIV. Data came from immunoSEQ multiplex PCR; TCRdb stores just in-frame clones and leaves some out. The sample records over 35,000 clones, 75% to 90% being singletons. The specimen comprised unsorted PBMCs, sampled just before starting antiretroviral therapy. The receptors shown here come from a woman in her late teens or twenties with HIV. Each CDR3 is given with its conserved first and last residue. The order of the fields is J gene, V gene, clone size, D gene, CDR3 DNA, CDR3 protein. A D gene is named only where the DNA matches it firmly. A row's size may be missing; if present it is once, few, many or a size class.

J: TRBJ1-5
V: TRBV27
size: .
D: .
DNA: TGTGCCAGCAGTTTTACCAGGGCCCAGCCCCAGCATTTT
CDR3: CASSFTRAQPQHF

J: TRBJ1-5
V: TRBV19
size: once
D: TRBD1
DNA: TGTGCCAGTACCCGACAGGGGACGCGCAATCAGCCCCAGCATTTT
CDR3: CASTRQGTRNQPQHF

J: TRBJ2-7
V: TRBV5-4
size: .
D: TRBD1
DNA: TGTGCCAGCAGATCTACAGGGGAGCCCTCCTACGAGCAGTACTTC
CDR3: CASRSTGEPSYEQYF

J: TRBJ2-1
V: TRBV10-3
size: .
D: TRBD2
DNA: TGTGCCGTCACCGGGACTAGCGGCAATGAGCAGTTCTTC
CDR3: CAVTGTSGNEQFF

J: TRBJ1-1
V: TRBV7-9
size: .
D: .
DNA: TGTGCCAGCAGCTTAGAGGACAGATACATTAACACTGAAGCTTTCTTT
CDR3: CASSLEDRYINTEAFF

J: TRBJ1-4
V: TRBV27
size: .
D: .
DNA: TGTGCCAGCAGACCAGCCCCGGGACCGACAGGCCTTAATGAAAAACTGTTTTTT
CDR3: CASRPAPGPTGLNEKLFF

J: TRBJ2-1
V: TRBV6-4
size: .
D: .
DNA: TGTGCCAGCAGTGACGGGACAAACAATGAGCAGTTCTTC
CDR3: CASSDGTNNEQFF

J: TRBJ2-1
V: TRBV7-3
size: .
D: .
DNA: TGTGCCAGCAGCTTAAGGGACAGGGCTCTAGCGGGAGCCTACAATGAGCAGTTCTTC
CDR3: CASSLRDRALAGAYNEQFF

J: TRBJ2-7
V: TRBV28
size: .
D: .
DNA: TGTGCCAGCAGTATACAAGGATCCTACGAGCAGTACTTC
CDR3: CASSIQGSYEQYF

J: TRBJ2-7
V: TRBV27
size: .
D: .
DNA: TGTGCCAGCAGTTTTTGGACCGAGGGGGAGCAGTACTTC
CDR3: CASSFWTEGEQYF

J: TRBJ2-7
V: TRBV4-3
size: .
D: TRBD1
DNA: TGCGCCAGCAGCCAACGGTCGAGAGGGGACAGGGTGGACGAGCAGTACTTC
CDR3: CASSQRSRGDRVDEQYF

J: TRBJ2-3
V: TRBV11-3
size: .
D: TRBD2
DNA: TGTGCCAGCAGCTTCGGCGGGGGGGGACATTCCACAGATACGCAGTATTTT
CDR3: CASSFGGGGHSTDTQYF

J: TRBJ1-5
V: TRBV19
size: .
D: TRBD1
DNA: TGTGCCAGTATGGACAGGGTTCAAAGTCGGCCCCAGCATTTT
CDR3: CASMDRVQSRPQHF

J: TRBJ1-2
V: TRBV9
size: .
D: .
DNA: TGTGCCAGCAGCGTACAGGGAGGATATGGCTACACCTTC
CDR3: CASSVQGGYGYTF

J: TRBJ2-7
V: TRBV14
size: .
D: .
DNA: TGTGCCAGCAGCCAAGAAAGTGAAGGCAGGACAGTTTATCCCGATTTATACGAGCAGTACTTC
CDR3: CASSQESEGRTVYPDLYEQYF

J: TRBJ2-1
V: TRBV7-4
size: .
D: .
DNA: TGTGCCAGCAGCTTAACGGGGTCCTACAATGAGCAGTTCTTC
CDR3: CASSLTGSYNEQFF

J: TRBJ1-2
V: TRBV25-1
size: .
D: TRBD1
DNA: TGTGCCAGCAGTGAATCCTTTGCCCGGGACAGGGGATATGGCTACACCTTC
CDR3: CASSESFARDRGYGYTF

J: TRBJ2-2
V: TRBV6-1
size: .
D: .
DNA: TGTGCCAGCTCCCCGGGGTTTGGCACCGGGGAGCTGTTTTTT
CDR3: CASSPGFGTGELFF

J: TRBJ1-2
V: TRBV6-5
size: .
D: .
DNA: TGTGCCAGCAGTTACTCGCCCGGATTTTCCAACAATGGCTACACCTTC
CDR3: CASSYSPGFSNNGYTF

J: TRBJ1-5
V: TRBV6-1
size: once
D: .
DNA: TGTGCCAGCACCCTCACAGTGTTTGGCAATCAGCCCCAGCATTTT
CDR3: CASTLTVFGNQPQHF

J: TRBJ2-5
V: TRBV5-6
size: .
D: TRBD1
DNA: TGTGCCAGCAGCTGGGACAGTCAAGAGACCCAGTACTTC
CDR3: CASSWDSQETQYF

J: TRBJ2-1
V: TRBV4-2
size: .
D: .
DNA: TGTGCCAGCAGCCCCTCCCGGGACGATGAGCAGTTCTTC
CDR3: CASSPSRDDEQFF